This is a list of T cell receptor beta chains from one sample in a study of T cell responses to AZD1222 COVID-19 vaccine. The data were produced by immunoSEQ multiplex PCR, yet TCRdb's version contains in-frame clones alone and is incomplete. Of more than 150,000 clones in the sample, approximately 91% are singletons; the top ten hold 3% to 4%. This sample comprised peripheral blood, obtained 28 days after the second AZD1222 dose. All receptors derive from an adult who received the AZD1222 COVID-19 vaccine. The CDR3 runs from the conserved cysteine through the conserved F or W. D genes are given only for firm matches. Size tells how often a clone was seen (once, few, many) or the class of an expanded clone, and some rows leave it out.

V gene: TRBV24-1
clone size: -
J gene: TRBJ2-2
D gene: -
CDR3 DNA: TGTGCCACTCTAGGTAACGGTCCGAACACCGGGGAGCTGTTTTTT
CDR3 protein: CATLGNGPNTGELFF

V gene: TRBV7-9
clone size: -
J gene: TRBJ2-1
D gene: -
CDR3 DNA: TGTGCCAGCCACCGGGCCCACAATGAGCAGTTCTTC
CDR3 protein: CASHRAHNEQFF

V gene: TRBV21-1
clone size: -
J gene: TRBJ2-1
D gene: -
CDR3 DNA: -
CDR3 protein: CATFFGTGSRNEQFF

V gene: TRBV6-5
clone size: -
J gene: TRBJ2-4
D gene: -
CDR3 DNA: TGTGCCAGCAGCTTACACGAGTTAGCCAAAAACATTCAGTACTTC
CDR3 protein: CASSLHELAKNIQYF

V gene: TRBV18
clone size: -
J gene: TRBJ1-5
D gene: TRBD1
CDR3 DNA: TGTGCCAGCTCGTACAAACAGGGGAGCAATCAGCCCCAGCATTTT
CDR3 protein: CASSYKQGSNQPQHF

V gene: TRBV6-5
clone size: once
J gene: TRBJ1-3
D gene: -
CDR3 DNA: TGTGCCAGCAGTTCGTCAACCTACTCTGGAAACACCATATATTTT
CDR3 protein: CASSSSTYSGNTIYF

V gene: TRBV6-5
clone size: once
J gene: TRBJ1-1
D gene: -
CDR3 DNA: TGTGCCAGCAGTTACTCCAGCAGATTGAACACTGAAGCTTTCTTT
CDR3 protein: CASSYSSRLNTEAFF

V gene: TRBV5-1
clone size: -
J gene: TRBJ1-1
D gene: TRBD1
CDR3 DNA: TGCGCCAGCAGCTCCCTTAGACAGGGAGGGGTGAACACTGAAGCTTTCTTT
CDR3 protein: CASSSLRQGGVNTEAFF

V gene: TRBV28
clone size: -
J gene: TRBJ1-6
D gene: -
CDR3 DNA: TGTGCCAGCAGTTTACTTAATTCACCCCTCCACTTT
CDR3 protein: CASSLLNSPLHF

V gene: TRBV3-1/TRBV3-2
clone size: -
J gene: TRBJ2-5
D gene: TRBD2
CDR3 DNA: TGTGCCAGCAGCCAAGGGCTAGCGGTCCAAGAGACCCAGTACTTC
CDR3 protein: CASSQGLAVQETQYF

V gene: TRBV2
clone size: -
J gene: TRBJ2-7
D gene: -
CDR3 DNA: TGTGCCAGCAGTGAAAGTCTAGGGGTAGGGAAGCAGTACTTC
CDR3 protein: CASSESLGVGKQYF

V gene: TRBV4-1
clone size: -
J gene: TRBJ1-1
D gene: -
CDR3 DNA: TGCGCCAGCAGCCAACCAATTATAAACACTGAAGCTTTCTTT
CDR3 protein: CASSQPIINTEAFF

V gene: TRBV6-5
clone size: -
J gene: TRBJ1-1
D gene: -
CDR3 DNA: TGTGCCAGCATCCTGGACGCCGCGGGAACTGAAGCTTTCTTT
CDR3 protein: CASILDAAGTEAFF

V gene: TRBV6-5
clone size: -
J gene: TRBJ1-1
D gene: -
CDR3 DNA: TGTGCCAGCAGTTTATCAGGGGCTGCGAACACTGAAGCTTTCTTT
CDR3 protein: CASSLSGAANTEAFF

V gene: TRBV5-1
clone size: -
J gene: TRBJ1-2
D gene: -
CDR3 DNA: TGCGCCAGCAAGGTCATGATCCACTCCTCACAACGGCGATATGGCTACACCTTC
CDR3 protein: CASKVMIHSSQRRYGYTF

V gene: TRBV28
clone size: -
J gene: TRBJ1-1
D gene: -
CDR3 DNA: TGTGCCAGCAGTACATGGCGGAACACTGAAGCTTTCTTT
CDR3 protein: CASSTWRNTEAFF

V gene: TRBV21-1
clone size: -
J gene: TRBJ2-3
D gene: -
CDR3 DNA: TGTGCCAGCAGCAAAATCCAGCGGGAAAAAGCAGATACGCAGTATTTT
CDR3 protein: CASSKIQREKADTQYF

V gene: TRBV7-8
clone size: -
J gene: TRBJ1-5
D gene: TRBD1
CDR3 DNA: TGTGCCAGCAGCCGGGACAGGGTGGGAAACAATCAGCCCCAGCATTTT
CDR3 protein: CASSRDRVGNNQPQHF

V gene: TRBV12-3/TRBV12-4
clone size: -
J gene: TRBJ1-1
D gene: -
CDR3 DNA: TGTGCCAGCAGTTACTCCGCTCGTGAAGCTTTCTTT
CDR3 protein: CASSYSAREAFF

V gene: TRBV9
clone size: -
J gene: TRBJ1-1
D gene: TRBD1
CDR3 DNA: TGTGCCAGCAGCGGGACAGGGTTGAACACTGAAGCTTTCTTT
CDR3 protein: CASSGTGLNTEAFF

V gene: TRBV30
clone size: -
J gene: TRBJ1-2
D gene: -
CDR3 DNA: TGTGCCTGGAGAATTGGGGAGGTTGGCTACACCTTC
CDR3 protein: CAWRIGEVGYTF

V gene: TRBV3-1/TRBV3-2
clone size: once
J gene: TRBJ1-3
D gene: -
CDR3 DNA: TGTGCCAGCAGCCAAGAGTTGCTTGGGGACACCATATATTTT
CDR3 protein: CASSQELLGDTIYF

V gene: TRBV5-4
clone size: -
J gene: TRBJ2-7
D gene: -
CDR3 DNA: TGTGCCAGCAGCTTGGGGCCGGGCCCTCAGCAGTACTTC
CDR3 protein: CASSLGPGPQQYF

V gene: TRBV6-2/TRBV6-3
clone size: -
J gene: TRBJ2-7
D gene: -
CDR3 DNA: TGTGCCAGCAGTTACGATTTCGCGGTGCTACGTATGGTCGAGCAGTACTTC
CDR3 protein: CASSYDFAVLRMVEQYF

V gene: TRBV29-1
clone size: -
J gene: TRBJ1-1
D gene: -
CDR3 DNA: TGCAGCGCGGGGTGGGAGGTTGGAGAAGCTTTCTTT
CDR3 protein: CSAGWEVGEAFF

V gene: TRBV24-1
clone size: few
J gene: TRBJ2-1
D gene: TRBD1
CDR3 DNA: TGTGCCACCGGGGACAGTCGTACCTACAATGAGCAGTTCTTC
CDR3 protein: CATGDSRTYNEQFF

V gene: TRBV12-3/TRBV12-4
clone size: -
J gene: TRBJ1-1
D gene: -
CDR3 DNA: TGTGCCAGCAGTTGGGTTGACACTGAAGCTTTCTTT
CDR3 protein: CASSWVDTEAFF

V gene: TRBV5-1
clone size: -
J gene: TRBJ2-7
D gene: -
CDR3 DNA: TGCGCCAGCAGCTTGACAGGGAAATACGAGCAGTACTTC
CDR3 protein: CASSLTGKYEQYF

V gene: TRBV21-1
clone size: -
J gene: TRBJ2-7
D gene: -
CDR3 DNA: TGTGCCAGGAGTATCGGGGGGTTTGGGCCCAGGCCGTCCTACGAGCAGTACTTC
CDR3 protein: CARSIGGFGPRPSYEQYF

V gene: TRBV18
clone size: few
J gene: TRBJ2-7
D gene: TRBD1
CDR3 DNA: TGTGCCAGCTCACCGCCGGGACAGGTGAACTACGAGCAGTACTTC
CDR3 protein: CASSPPGQVNYEQYF

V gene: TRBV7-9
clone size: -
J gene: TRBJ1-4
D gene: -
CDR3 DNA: TGTGCCAGCAGCTTACTGGCAGGTGCAACTAATGAAAAACTGTTTTTT
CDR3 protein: CASSLLAGATNEKLFF

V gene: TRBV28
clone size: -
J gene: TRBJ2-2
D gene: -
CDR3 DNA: TGTGCCAGCAGTTTAGGGAGGAACACCGGGGAGCTGTTTTTT
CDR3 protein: CASSLGRNTGELFF

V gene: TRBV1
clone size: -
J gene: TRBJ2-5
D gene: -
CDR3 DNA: TGCACCAGCAGCCAAGAAGGGCGAGAGACCCAGTACTTC
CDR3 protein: CTSSQEGRETQYF

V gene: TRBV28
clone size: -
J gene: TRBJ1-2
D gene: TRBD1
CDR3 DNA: TGTGCCAGCAGTTCCCGGACAGGCTGGAGGGGCTACACCTTC
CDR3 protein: CASSSRTGWRGYTF

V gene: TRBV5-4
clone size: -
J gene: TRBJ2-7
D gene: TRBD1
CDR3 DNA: TGTGCCAGCACCCCGGGACAGGGGTCCTACGAGCAGTACTTC
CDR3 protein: CASTPGQGSYEQYF

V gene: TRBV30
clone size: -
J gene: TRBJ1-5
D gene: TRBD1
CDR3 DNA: TGTGCCTGGAGTCGTGGGGGACAGGGGGAGAATCAGCCCCAGCATTTT
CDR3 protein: CAWSRGGQGENQPQHF

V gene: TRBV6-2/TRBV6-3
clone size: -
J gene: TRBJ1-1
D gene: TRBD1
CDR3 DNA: TGTGCCAGCAGTTACTCCAGAGGGGGCTTCTGGAGGCTTGAAGCTTTCTTT
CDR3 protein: CASSYSRGGFWRLEAFF

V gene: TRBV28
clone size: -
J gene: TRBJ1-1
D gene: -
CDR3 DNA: TGTGCCAGCAGAGGACAGAACACTGAAGCTTTCTTT
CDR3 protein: CASRGQNTEAFF

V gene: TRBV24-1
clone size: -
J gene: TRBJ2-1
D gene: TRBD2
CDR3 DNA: TGTGCCACCAGTGTCCTGACTAGCGGGAGAGGGGATGAGCAGTTCTTC
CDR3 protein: CATSVLTSGRGDEQFF

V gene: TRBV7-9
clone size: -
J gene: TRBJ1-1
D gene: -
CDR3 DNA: TGTGCCAGCAGCCCTACCCGAAACACTGAAGCTTTCTTT
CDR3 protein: CASSPTRNTEAFF

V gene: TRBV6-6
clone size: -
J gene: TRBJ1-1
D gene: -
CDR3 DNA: TGTGCCAGCAGTCTCCCCCTGACATGGGGGTATGTGGATACTGAAGCTTTCTTT
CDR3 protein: CASSLPLTWGYVDTEAFF

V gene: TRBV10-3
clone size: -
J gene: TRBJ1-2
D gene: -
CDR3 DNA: TGTGCCATTGGGGGCCCAGGGGCCTATGGCTACACCTTC
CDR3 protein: CAIGGPGAYGYTF

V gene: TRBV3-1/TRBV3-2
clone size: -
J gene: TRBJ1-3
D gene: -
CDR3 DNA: TGTGCCAGCAGCCACGAGTACAGCTCTGGAAACACCATATATTTT
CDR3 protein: CASSHEYSSGNTIYF

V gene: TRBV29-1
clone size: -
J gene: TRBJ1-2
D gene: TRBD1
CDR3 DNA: TGCAGCGTTGCCGGACAGGATAATATTTATGGCTACACCTTC
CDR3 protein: CSVAGQDNIYGYTF

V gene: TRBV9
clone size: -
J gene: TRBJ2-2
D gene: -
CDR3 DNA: TGTGCCAGCAGCGTAGCGTGGGGGACTCAGTTTCGCCTCACCGGGGAGCTGTTTTTT
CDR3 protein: CASSVAWGTQFRLTGELFF

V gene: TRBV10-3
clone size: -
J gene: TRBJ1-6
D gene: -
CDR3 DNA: TGTGCCATCAGTGAGTCAAGGGGTATTTATAATTCACCCCTCCACTTT
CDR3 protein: CAISESRGIYNSPLHF

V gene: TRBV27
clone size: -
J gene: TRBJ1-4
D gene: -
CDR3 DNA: TGTGCCAGCAGTTTGATCAGGCCAGGGGAAAAACTGTTTTTT
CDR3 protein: CASSLIRPGEKLFF

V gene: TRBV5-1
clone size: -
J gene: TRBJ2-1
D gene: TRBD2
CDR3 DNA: TGCGCCAGCAGCACCCGACTAGCGGGATCGAGGGTTGATGAGCAGTTCTTC
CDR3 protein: CASSTRLAGSRVDEQFF

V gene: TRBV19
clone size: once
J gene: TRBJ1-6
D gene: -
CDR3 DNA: TGTGCCAGTAGTATCCTGCCCTATAATTCACCCCTCCACTTT
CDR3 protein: CASSILPYNSPLHF

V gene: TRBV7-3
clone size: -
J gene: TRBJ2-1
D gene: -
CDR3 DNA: TGTGCCAGCAGCTTAACGTTGGGAAACAATGAGCAGTTCTTC
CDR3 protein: CASSLTLGNNEQFF

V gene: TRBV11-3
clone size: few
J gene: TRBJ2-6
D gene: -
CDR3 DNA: TGTGCCACCCGGGCAGGGTGGGGCCCGAGCTCTGGGGCCAACGTCCTGACTTTC
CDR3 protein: CATRAGWGPSSGANVLTF

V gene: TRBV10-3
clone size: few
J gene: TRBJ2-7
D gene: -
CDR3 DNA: TGTGCCATCAGTGAGTCTGGGAGGGGGGGCTCCTACGAGCAGTACTTC
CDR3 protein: CAISESGRGGSYEQYF

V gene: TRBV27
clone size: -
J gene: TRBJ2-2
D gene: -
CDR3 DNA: TGTGCCAGCAGTGAATGGGTGAACACCGGGGAGCTGTTTTTT
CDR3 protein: CASSEWVNTGELFF

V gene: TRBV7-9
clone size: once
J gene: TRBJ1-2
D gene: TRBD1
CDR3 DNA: TGTGCCAGCAGCTACCGGGACAGGGGTCTCTATGGCTACACCTTC
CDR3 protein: CASSYRDRGLYGYTF

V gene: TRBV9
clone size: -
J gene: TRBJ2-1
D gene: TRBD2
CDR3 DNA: TGTGCCAGCAGCCCCCCGGGACTAGCGGGAGAGGCTGAGCAGTTCTTC
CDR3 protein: CASSPPGLAGEAEQFF